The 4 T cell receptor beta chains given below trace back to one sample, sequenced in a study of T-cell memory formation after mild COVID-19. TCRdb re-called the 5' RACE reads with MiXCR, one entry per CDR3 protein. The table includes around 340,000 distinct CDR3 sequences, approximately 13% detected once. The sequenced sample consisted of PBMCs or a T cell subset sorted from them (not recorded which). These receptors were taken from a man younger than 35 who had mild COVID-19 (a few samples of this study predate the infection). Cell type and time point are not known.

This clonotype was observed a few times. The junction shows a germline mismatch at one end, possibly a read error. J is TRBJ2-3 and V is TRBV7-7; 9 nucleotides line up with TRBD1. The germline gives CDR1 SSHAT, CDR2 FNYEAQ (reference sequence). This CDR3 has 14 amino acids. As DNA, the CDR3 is TGTGCTAGCAGCTGGGGACAGGGAACAGATACGCAGTATTTT. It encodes CASSWGQGTDTQYF.

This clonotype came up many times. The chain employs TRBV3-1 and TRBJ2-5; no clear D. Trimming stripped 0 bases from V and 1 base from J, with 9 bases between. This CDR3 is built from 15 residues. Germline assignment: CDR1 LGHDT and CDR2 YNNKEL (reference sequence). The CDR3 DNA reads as TGTGCCAGCAGCCAAGATCCGTCATCCCAAGAGACCCAGTACTTC. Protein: CASSQDPSSQETQYF.

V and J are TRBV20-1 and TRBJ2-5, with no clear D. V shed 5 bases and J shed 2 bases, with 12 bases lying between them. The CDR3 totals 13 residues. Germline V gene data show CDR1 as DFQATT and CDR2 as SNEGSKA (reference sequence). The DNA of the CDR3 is TGCAGTGCTCAGACTCCTACGCAAGAGACCCAGTACTTC. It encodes CSAQTPTQETQYF.

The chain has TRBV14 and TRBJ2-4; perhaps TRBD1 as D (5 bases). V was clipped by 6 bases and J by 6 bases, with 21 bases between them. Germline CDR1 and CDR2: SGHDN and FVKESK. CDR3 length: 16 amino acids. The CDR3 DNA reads TGTGCCAGCAGTCCCGGAGATCAGGGTATATCAAACATTCAGTACTTC. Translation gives CASSPGDQGISNIQYF.